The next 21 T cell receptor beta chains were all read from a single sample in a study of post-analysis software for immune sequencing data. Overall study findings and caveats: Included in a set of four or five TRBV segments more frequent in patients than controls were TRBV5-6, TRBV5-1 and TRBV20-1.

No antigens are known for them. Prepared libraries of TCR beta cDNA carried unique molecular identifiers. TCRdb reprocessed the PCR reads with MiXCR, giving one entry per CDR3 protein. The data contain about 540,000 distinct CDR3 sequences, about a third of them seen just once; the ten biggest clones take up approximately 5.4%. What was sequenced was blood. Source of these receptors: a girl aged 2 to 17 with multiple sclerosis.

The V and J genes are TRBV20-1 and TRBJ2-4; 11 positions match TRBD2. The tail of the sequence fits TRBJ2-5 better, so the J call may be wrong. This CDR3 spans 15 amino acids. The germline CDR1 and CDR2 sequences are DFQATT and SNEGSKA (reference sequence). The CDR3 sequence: CSASPSGGFQETQYF. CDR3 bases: TGCAGTGCTAGTCCTAGCGGGGGGTTCCAAGAGACCCAGTACTTC.

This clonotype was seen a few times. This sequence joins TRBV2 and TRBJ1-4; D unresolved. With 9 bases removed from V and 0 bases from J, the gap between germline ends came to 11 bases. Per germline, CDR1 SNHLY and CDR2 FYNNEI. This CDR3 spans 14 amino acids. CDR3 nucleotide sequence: TGTGCCAGGGGGAACGGAGCAACTAATGAAAAACTGTTTTTT. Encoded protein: CARGNGATNEKLFF. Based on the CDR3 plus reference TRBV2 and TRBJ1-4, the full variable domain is EPEVTQTPSHQVTQMGQEVILRCVPISNHLYFYWYRQILGQKVEFLVSFYNNEISEKSEIFDDQFSVERPDGSNFTLKIRSTKLEDSAMYFCARGNGATNEKLFFGSGTQLSVL.

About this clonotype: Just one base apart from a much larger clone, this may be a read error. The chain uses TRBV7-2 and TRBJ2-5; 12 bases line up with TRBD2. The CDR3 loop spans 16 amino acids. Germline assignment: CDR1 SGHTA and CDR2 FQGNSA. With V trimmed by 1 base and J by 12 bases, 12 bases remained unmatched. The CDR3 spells CASSLGVGLAGGREYF. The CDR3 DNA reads TGTGCCAGCAGCTTAGGGGTCGGGCTAGCGGGGGGGAGGGAGTACTTC.

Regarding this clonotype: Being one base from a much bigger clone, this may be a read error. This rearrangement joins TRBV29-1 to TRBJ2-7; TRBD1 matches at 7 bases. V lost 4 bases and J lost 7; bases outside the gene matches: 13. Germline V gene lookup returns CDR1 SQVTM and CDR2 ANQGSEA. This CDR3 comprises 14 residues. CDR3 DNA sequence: TGCAGCGTTGGGGCCGGGACAGCCTACAATGAGCAGTACTTC. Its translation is CSVGAGTAYNEQYF.

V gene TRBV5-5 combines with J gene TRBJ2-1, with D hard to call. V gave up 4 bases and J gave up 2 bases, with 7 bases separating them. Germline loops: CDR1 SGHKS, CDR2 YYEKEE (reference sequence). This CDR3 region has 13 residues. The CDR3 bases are TGTGCCAGCAGCGTCGGACCCTACAATGAGCAGTTCTTC. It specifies CASSVGPYNEQFF.

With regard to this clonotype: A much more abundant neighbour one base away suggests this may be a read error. The CDR3 region is CASSQFGEASNEQYF. Here the CDR3 DNA reads TGTGCCAGCAGCCAATTCGGGGAGGCCAGCAATGAGCAGTACTTC. The rearrangement links TRBV3-1 to TRBJ2-7; the D gene is possibly TRBD2 (6 bases). The V gene lost 2 bases and the J gene lost 7 bases, with 18 bases spanning the gap. CDR1 is LGHDT and CDR2 is YNNKEL in the germline V gene (reference sequence). CDR3 length: 15 residues.

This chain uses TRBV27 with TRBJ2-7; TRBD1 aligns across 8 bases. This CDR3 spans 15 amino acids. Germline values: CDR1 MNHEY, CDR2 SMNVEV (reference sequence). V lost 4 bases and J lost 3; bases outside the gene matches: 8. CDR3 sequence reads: CASSYETGVVYEQYF. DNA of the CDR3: TGTGCCAGCAGTTATGAGACAGGGGTCGTCTACGAGCAGTACTTC.

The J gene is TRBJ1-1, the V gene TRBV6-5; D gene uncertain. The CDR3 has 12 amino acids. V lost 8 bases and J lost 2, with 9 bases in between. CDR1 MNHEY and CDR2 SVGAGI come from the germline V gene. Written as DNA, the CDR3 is TGTGCCAGCGGTAGTTTAAACACTGAAGCTTTCTTT. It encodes CASGSLNTEAFF.

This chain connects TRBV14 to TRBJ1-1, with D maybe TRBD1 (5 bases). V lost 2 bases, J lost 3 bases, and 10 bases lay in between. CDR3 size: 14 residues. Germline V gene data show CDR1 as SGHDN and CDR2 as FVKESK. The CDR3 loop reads CASSQTLGDTEAFF. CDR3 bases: TGTGCCAGCAGCCAAACTCTGGGGGACACTGAAGCTTTCTTT.

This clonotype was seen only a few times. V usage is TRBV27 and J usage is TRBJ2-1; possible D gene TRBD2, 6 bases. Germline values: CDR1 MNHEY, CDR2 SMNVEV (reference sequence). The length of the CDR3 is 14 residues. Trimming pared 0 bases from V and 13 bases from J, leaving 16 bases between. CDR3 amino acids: CASSLSDSGLLQFF. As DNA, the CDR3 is TGTGCCAGCAGTTTATCTGATTCTGGACTACTCCAGTTCTTC.

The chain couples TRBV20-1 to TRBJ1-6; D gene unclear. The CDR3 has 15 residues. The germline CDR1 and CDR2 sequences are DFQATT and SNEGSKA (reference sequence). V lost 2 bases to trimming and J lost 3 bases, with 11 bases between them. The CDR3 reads CSARLKPLYNSPLHF. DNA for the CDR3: TGCAGTGCTAGACTGAAGCCACTCTATAATTCACCCCTCCACTTT.

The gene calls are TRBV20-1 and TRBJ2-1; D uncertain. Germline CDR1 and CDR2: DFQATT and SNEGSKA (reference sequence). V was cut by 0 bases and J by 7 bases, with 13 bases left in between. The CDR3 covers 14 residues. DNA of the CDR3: TGCAGTGCTAGAGACGCCCTGACCGGTAATGAGCAGTTCTTC. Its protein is CSARDALTGNEQFF.

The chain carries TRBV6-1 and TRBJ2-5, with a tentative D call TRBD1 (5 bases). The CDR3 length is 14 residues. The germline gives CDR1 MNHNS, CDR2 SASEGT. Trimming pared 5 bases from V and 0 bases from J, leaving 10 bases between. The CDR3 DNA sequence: TGTGCCAGCAGTATCGCAGGGAACCAAGAGACCCAGTACTTC. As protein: CASSIAGNQETQYF.

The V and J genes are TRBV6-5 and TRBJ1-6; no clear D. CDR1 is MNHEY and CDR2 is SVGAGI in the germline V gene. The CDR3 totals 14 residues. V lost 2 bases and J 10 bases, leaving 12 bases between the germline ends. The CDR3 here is CASSYERDGSPLHF. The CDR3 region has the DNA TGTGCCAGCAGTTACGAGAGGGATGGCTCACCCCTCCACTTT.

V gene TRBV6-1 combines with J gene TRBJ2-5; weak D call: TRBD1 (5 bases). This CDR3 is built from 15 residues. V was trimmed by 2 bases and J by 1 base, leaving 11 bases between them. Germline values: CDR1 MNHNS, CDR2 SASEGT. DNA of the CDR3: TGTGCCAGCAGTGAATCGACAGCGATCCAAGAGACCCAGTACTTC. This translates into CASSESTAIQETQYF.

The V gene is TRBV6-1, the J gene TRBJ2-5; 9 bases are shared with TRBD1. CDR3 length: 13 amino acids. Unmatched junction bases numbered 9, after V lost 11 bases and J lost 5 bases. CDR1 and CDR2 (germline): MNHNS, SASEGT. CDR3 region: CAHRDRDRETQYF. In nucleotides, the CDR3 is TGTGCCCACCGGGACAGGGACAGGGAGACCCAGTACTTC.

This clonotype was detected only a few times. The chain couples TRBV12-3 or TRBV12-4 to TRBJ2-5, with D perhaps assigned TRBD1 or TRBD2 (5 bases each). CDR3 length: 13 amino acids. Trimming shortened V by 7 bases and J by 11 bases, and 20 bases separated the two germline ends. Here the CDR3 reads CASNNWGSKEQYF. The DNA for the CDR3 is TGTGCCAGCAATAACTGGGGGTCCAAGGAACAGTACTTC.

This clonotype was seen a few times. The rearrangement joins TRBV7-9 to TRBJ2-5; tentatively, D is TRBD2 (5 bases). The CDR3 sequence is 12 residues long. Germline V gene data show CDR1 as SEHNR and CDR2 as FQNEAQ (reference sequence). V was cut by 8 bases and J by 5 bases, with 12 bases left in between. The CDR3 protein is CASVSREETQYF. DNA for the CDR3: TGTGCCAGCGTTTCGAGGGAGGAGACCCAGTACTTC.

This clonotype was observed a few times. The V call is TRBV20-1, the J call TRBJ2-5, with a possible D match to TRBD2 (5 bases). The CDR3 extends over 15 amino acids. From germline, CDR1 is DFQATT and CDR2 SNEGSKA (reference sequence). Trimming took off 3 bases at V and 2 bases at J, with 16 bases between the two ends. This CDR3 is CSASLTAGSQETQYF. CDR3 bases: TGCAGTGCTAGTCTTACGGCGGGTTCTCAAGAGACCCAGTACTTC.

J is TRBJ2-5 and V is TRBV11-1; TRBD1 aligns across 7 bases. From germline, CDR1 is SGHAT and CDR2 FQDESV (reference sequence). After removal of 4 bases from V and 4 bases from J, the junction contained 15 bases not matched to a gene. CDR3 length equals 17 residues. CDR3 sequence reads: CASSSSTGSEALETQYF. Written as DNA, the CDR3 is TGTGCCAGCAGCTCGTCGACAGGGTCGGAGGCGTTAGAGACCCAGTACTTC.

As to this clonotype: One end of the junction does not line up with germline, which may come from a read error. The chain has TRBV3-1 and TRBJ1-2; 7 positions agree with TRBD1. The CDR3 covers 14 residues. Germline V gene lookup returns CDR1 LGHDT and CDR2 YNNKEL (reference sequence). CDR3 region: CVSSLTRQGRGYTF. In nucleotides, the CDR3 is TGTGTCAGCAGCCTCACCCGACAGGGCCGGGGCTACACCTTC.